This paragraph reports one T cell receptor beta chain. This entry belongs to a study of blood T cell repertoires in COVID-19. Study-level background: Acute-phase and convalescent COVID-19 samples originated in the United States, Italy and Spain. PBMCs, B-cell-depleted T cells, or T cells provided the cDNA or gDNA that made up the material.

Produced via immunoSEQ multiplex PCR; TCRdb's table is partial and in-frame only. The sample contains some 200,000 clones, around nine tenths of which appear only once. Between the trimmed V and J ends, which lost 5 bases and 3 bases, there was a span of 10 bases. From germline, CDR1 is KGHSH and CDR2 LQKENI. This CDR3 is 13 amino acids long. V and J are TRBV18 and TRBJ2-5, with D perhaps matching TRBD2 (6 bases). The sequence was collected from a woman aged 18-29 years who had recovered from COVID-19. The source material was peripheral blood. DNA for the CDR3: TGTGCCAGCTCAAAAGGACTAAAAGAGACCCAGTACTTC. This gives the protein CASSKGLKETQYF.